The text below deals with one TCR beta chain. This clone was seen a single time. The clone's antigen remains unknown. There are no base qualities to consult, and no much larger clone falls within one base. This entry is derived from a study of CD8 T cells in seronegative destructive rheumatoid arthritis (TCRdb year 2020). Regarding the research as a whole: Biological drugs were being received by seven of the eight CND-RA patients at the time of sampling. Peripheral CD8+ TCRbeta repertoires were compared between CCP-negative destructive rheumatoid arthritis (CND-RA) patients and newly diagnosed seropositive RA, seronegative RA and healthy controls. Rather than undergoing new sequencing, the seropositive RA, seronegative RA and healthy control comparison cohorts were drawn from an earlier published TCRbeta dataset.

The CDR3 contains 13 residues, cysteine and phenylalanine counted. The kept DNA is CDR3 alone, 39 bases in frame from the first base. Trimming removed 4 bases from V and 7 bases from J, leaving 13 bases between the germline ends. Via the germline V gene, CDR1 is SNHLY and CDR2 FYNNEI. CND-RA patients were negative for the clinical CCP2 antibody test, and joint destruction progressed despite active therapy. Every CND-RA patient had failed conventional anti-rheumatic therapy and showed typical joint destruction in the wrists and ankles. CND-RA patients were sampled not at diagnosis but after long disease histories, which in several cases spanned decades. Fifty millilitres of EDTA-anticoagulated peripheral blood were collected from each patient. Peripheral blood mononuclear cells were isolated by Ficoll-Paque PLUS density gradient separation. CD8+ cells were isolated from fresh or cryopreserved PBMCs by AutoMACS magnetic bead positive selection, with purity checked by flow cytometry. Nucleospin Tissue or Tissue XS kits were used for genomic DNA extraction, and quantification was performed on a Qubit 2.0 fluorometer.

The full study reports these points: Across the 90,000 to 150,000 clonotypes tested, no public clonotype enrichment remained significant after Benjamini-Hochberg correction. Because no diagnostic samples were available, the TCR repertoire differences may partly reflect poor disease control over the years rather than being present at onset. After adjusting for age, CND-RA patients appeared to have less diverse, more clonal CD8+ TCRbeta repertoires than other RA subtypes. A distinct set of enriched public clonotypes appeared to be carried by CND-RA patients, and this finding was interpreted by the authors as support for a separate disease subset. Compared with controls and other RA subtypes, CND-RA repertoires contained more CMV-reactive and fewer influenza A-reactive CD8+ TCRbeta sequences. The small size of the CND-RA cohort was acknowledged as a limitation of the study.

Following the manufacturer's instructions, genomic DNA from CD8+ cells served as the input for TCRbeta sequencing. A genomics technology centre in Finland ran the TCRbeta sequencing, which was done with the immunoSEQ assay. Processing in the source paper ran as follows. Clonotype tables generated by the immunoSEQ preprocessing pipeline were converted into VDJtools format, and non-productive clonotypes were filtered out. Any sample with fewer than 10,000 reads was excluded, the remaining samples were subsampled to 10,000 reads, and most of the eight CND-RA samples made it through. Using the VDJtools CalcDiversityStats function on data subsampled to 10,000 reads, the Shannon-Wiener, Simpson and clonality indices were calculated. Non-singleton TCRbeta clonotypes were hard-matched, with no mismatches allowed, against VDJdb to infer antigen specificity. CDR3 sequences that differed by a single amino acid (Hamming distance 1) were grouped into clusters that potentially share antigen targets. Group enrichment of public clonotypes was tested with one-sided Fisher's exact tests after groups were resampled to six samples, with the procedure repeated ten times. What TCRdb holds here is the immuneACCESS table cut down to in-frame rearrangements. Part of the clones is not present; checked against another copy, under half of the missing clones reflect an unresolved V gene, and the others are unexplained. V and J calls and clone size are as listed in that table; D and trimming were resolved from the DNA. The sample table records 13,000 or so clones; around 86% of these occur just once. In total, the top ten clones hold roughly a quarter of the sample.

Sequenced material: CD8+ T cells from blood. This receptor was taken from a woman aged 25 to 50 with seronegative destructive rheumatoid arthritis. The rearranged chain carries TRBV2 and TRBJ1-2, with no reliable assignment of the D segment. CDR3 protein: CASSGREAFGYTF. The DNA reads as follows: TGTGCCAGCAGTGGGAGAGAGGCGTTTGGCTACACCTTC.